These T cell receptor beta chains were read from a single sample in a study of cytomegalovirus exposure and HLA in healthy donors. Produced via immunoSEQ multiplex PCR; TCRdb's table is partial and in-frame only. The sample includes 90,000 to 110,000 clones, 69% of them seen just once. Sequenced: PBMCs. All receptors come from a woman in her sixties or seventies in good health and CMV-seropositive. CDR3s include the opening cysteine and the closing phenylalanine or tryptophan. D genes are given only for firm matches. The listing skips clone size in some rows; elsewhere it reads once, few, many or a size class.

J gene,D gene,V gene,clone size,CDR3 DNA,CDR3 protein
TRBJ2-7,TRBD2,TRBV27,.,TGTGCCAGCAGTTCCCCGACTAGCGGGGCAAGCGAGCAGTACTTC,CASSSPTSGASEQYF
TRBJ2-3,.,TRBV4-3,.,TGCGCCAGCAGCCAAGGTCCGACGGGGAGCTCCACAGATACGCAGTATTTT,CASSQGPTGSSTDTQYF
TRBJ2-1,.,TRBV9,few,TGTGCCAGCAGCGAGGGGCTAACCGCCGGGCAGTTCTTC,CASSEGLTAGQFF
TRBJ1-6,TRBD1,TRBV7-2,.,TGTGCCAGCAGCCCCTCAGGGGGAACCTATAATTCACCCCTCCACTTT,CASSPSGGTYNSPLHF
TRBJ2-7,.,TRBV5-1,once,TGCGCCAGCAGCCGGACAACCTCCTACGAGCAGTACTTC,CASSRTTSYEQYF
TRBJ2-4,TRBD1,TRBV5-1,.,TGCGCCAGCAGCTTCCAGGGGGCTGATGCCAAAAACATTCAGTACTTC,CASSFQGADAKNIQYF
TRBJ2-1,TRBD2,TRBV7-2,.,TGTGCCAGCAGCTCCCCGACTAGCGGGGGACCCAGCTCCTACAATGAGCAGTTCTTC,CASSSPTSGGPSSYNEQFF
TRBJ2-2,TRBD1,TRBV5-1,once,TGCGCCAGCAGCGACAGGGCTGGCGGGGAGCTGTTTTTT,CASSDRAGGELFF
TRBJ2-7,TRBD2,TRBV6-5,.,TGTGCCAGCAGACCTAGCGGGGGCAACTACGAGCAGTACTTC,CASRPSGGNYEQYF
TRBJ1-2,TRBD1,TRBV20-1,once,TGCAGTGCTACAGGGGGCTTTGGCTACACCTTC,CSATGGFGYTF
TRBJ2-3,TRBD2,TRBV7-2,.,TGTGCCAGCAGCTTCCGGGGGGAACAAAACACAGATACGCAGTATTTT,CASSFRGEQNTDTQYF
TRBJ1-1,TRBD1,TRBV27,.,TGTGCCAGCAGTCTTCGGACAGGGGCGGGGAGCACTGAAGCTTTCTTT,CASSLRTGAGSTEAFF
TRBJ2-7,.,TRBV11-2,few,TGTGCCAGCAGCGGGTTTGGGGGGTTAGGCTACGAGCAGTACTTC,CASSGFGGLGYEQYF
TRBJ2-1,TRBD2,TRBV11-2,.,TGTGCCAGCAGCTTTGGCGGGGGGGCCCGTGAGCAGTTCTTC,CASSFGGGAREQFF
TRBJ2-1,TRBD2,TRBV6-1,.,TGTGCCAGCAGTGACTTGACTAGCGGGGGCCCGCGCTCCTACAATGAGCAGTTCTTC,CASSDLTSGGPRSYNEQFF
TRBJ1-2,TRBD1,TRBV6-6,.,TGTGCCAGCAGAAATCCCGGGACAGACTATGGCTACACCTTC,CASRNPGTDYGYTF
TRBJ1-4,.,TRBV29-1,.,TGCAGCGTCACCATAAGCCGGGATCATGAAAAACTGTTTTTT,CSVTISRDHEKLFF
TRBJ2-3,TRBD2,TRBV29-1,.,TGCAGCGTTATTCCGCGGTTCTACGTAAATGGGACTAGCGGCCAAGCTAGCACAGATACGCAGTATTTT,CSVIPRFYVNGTSGQASTDTQYF
TRBJ2-3,.,TRBV5-8,few,TGTGCCAGCACCGGCGGGGTTAGCACAGATACGCAGTATTTT,CASTGGVSTDTQYF
TRBJ2-2,.,TRBV7-9,.,TGTGCCAGCAGCTTAGCAAGGGCAGGGGAGTGGAACACCGGGGAGCTGTTTTTT,CASSLARAGEWNTGELFF
TRBJ2-5,TRBD2,TRBV11-2,.,TGTGCCAGCAGCTTAATCGGGGGGGCCGGGGACCAGTACTTC,CASSLIGGAGDQYF
TRBJ1-1,.,TRBV21-1,.,TGTGCCAGCAGCAAAGGGGGACAGGACGAGGGCACTGAAGCTTTCTTT,CASSKGGQDEGTEAFF